This TCR beta chain stems from a study of Ad26.COV2.S vaccination and SARS-CoV-2 variants. Here immunoSEQ multiplex PCR was the method, and the copy in TCRdb shows in-frame clones only, minus some. In the table there are approximately 350,000 clones, around 87% of which are singletons. Whole-study results and caveats: Total T cell responses were possibly underestimated by TCR breadth and depth analyses.

From germline, CDR1 is SNHLY and CDR2 FYNNEI. Trimming removed 6 bases from V and 0 bases from J, with 8 bases in between. The CDR3 covers 13 residues. Stated treatment: 19 received Ad26.COV2.S at low or high dose, single or two shots; a few received placebo; per-sample allocation not given. Collection of samples fell on day 63 after the first vaccine or placebo injection. It was Wuhan-strain SARS-CoV-2 spike that the Ad26 vaccine vector expressed. In regard to this clone: Its antigen is unknown.

Sequencing was performed on peripheral blood, taken in a trial of Ad26.COV2.S vaccine versus placebo. This TCR was sampled from a person between 18 and 60 years old who received the Ad26.COV2.S COVID-19 vaccine or a placebo. The chain employs TRBV2 and TRBJ1-2; D uncertain. CDR3 in amino acids: CASRRASNYGYTF. DNA for the CDR3: TGTGCCAGCAGGAGGGCTTCTAACTATGGCTACACCTTC. Full variable domain (outside the CDR3, taken from reference TRBV2 and TRBJ1-2): EPEVTQTPSHQVTQMGQEVILRCVPISNHLYFYWYRQILGQKVEFLVSFYNNEISEKSEIFDDQFSVERPDGSNFTLKIRSTKLEDSAMYFCASRRASNYGYTFGSGTRLTVV.